Each of the 13 T cell receptor beta chains below was sequenced from the same sample in a study of cytomegalovirus exposure and HLA in healthy donors. 60 Vbeta and 13 Jbeta primers were used in PCR. Assay used: immunoSEQ multiplex PCR; TCRdb lists only in-frame clones, some missing. Here the sample spans around 150,000 clones, around four fifths being singletons. The sequenced sample consisted of PBMCs. These receptors were taken from a man in his forties in good health and CMV-seronegative.

This clone occurred a few times. The rearrangement links TRBV10-3 to TRBJ2-1; D is perhaps TRBD1 (6 bases). V was pared by 10 bases and J by 5 bases, with 12 bases between. Germline V lookup: CDR1 ENHRY, CDR2 SYGVKD. The CDR3 extends over 12 amino acids. This chain's CDR3 is CATLDSDNEQFF. For the CDR3, the DNA is TGTGCCACCCTGGACAGCGACAATGAGCAGTTCTTC.

V gene TRBV5-1 combines with J gene TRBJ2-3; weak D call: TRBD1 (6 bases). The CDR3 has 16 amino acids. Germline V CDR1 and CDR2: SGHRS, YFSETQ. Trimming stripped 0 bases from V and 5 bases from J, with 16 bases between. In DNA form, the CDR3 reads TGCGCCAGCAGCTTGGAGGGGCAGGGGCAAATAGATACGCAGTATTTT. It is translated as CASSLEGQGQIDTQYF.

The rearrangement links TRBV11-2 to TRBJ2-1; TRBD2 agrees at 11 bases. J gave up 2 bases and V 5 bases, and 5 bases lay outside the gene matches. The V gene's germline CDR1 is SGHAT and CDR2 FQNNGV. This CDR3 has 16 residues. In DNA, the CDR3 is TGTGCCAGCAGCCCCCTTAGCGGGAGGGCCTACAATGAGCAGTTCTTC. As protein: CASSPLSGRAYNEQFF.

About this clone: A junction boundary mismatches the germline segment, possibly from a read error. The chain's CDR3 is CASSPQGREEKLFF. CDR3 DNA: TGTGCCAGCTCTCCACAGGGTCGGGAGGAAAAACTGTTTTTT. The chain couples TRBV18 to TRBJ1-4; perhaps TRBD1 as D (6 bases). Germline CDR1 and CDR2: KGHSH and LQKENI. This CDR3 is built from 14 residues.

The gene calls are TRBV28 and TRBJ2-7; the match to TRBD1 covers 11 bases. This CDR3 is 14 amino acids long. CDR1 and CDR2 from the germline V gene are MDHEN and SYDVKM. Unmatched junction bases numbered 0, after V lost 4 bases and J lost 1 base. The CDR3 DNA is TGTGCCAGCAGTTGGGACAGGGGGTCCTACGAGCAGTACTTC. Translation gives CASSWDRGSYEQYF.

This chain joins TRBV27 and TRBJ2-1; 10 bases match TRBD2. From germline, CDR1 is MNHEY and CDR2 SMNVEV (reference sequence). The junction had 6 bases not matched to a gene; V was cut back by 0 bases and J by 7 bases. The CDR3 has 16 amino acids. This CDR3 is CASSLSLSGGANEQFF. CDR3 sequence (DNA): TGTGCCAGCAGTTTATCGCTCAGCGGGGGGGCGAATGAGCAGTTCTTC.

The CDR3 here is CASSDSATGELFF. The CDR3 DNA is TGTGCCAGCAGTGACTCGGCAACCGGGGAGCTGTTTTTT. The V gene is TRBV6-4, the J gene TRBJ2-2; D unresolved. Trimming stripped 0 bases from V and 5 bases from J, with 4 bases between. The CDR3 runs to 13 residues. The germline V gene has CDR1 MRHNA and CDR2 SNTAGT.

In its sample, this clone was seen once. This could be a read error, since a much larger clone is one nucleotide away. This chain links TRBV7-9 with TRBJ1-1; 7 bases map to TRBD1. Germline V lookup: CDR1 SEHNR, CDR2 FQNEAQ (reference sequence). Trimming at V came to 2 bases and at J to 1 base, leaving 1 base not matched to a gene. The CDR3 covers 14 residues. The chain's CDR3 is CASSLQGGNTEAFF. The CDR3 region has the DNA TGTGCCAGCAGCTTACAGGGGGGGAACACTGAAGCTTTCTTT.

CDR3 region: CASSLHGTGSNQPQHF. In nucleotides, the CDR3 is TGTGCCAGCAGTTTACACGGGACAGGGAGCAATCAGCCCCAGCATTTT. The genes are TRBV28 and TRBJ1-5, with 9 bases that match TRBD1. This CDR3 is 16 amino acids long. The V and J ends lost 2 bases and 1 base, in that order; junction bases with no gene match: 3. Germline V gene sequence: CDR1 MDHEN, CDR2 SYDVKM.

The chain couples TRBV27 to TRBJ2-7, with 11 bases matching TRBD2. This CDR3 is 16 amino acids long. The germline V gene encodes CDR1 MNHEY and CDR2 SMNVEV (reference sequence). Trimming cost V 3 bases and J 2 bases; bases outside gene matches: 6. CDR3 DNA: TGTGCCAGCAGTTTTTCCGGGACTAGCGGCCCCTACGAGCAGTACTTC. Its protein is CASSFSGTSGPYEQYF.

This clone showed up just once. The chain uses TRBV7-2 and TRBJ2-7; TRBD2 aligns across 9 bases. The CDR3 is made up of 16 amino acids. The ends lost 5 bases at V and 4 bases at J; junction bases unmatched: 12. Per germline, CDR1 SGHTA and CDR2 FQGNSA. CDR3: CASSPQGAGGPYEQYF. CDR3 DNA sequence: TGTGCCAGCAGCCCCCAAGGGGCGGGGGGGCCTTACGAGCAGTACTTC. Full variable domain (outside the CDR3, taken from reference TRBV7-2 and TRBJ2-7): GAGVSQSPSNKVTEKGKDVELRCDPISGHTALYWYRQSLGQGLEFLIYFQGNSAPDKSGLPSDRFSAERTGGSVSTLTIQRTQQEDSAVYLCASSPQGAGGPYEQYFGPGTRLTVT.

This clone has just one count. The CDR3 DNA is TGTGCCAGCAGTCACGGACAGGGGGCGGAGGGCTACACCTTC. Translation: CASSHGQGAEGYTF. The chain employs TRBV27 and TRBJ1-2, with TRBD1 matching 11 bases. This CDR3 spans 14 amino acids. V lost 5 bases, J lost 8 bases, and 7 bases stayed unmatched. CDR1 is MNHEY, CDR2 SMNVEV, per germline (reference sequence).

This clone was picked up a small number of times. The chain links TRBV9 to TRBJ2-3; TRBD2 matches at 15 bases. The trim removed 2 bases at V and 3 bases at J, leaving 1 base unmatched. The CDR3 extends over 16 amino acids. Germline V gene data show CDR1 as SGDLS and CDR2 as YYNGEE. In DNA form, the CDR3 reads TGTGCCAGCAGCGTTGGGACTAGCGGGGGGACAGATACGCAGTATTTT. Residues: CASSVGTSGGTDTQYF.